The sequence of this T cell receptor (beta chain) was determined in a study of cytomegalovirus exposure and HLA in healthy donors. General study results and limits: Most TCR beta V segments were productive about 90% or about 30% of the time in an earlier analysis.

Germline assignment: CDR1 KGHSH and CDR2 LQKENI. The CDR3 sequence is 16 residues long. V gave up 1 base and J gave up 7 bases; unmatched junction bases: 6. Note on this clone: No antigen is known for it. This same CDR3 is encoded by further DNA sequences in the sample.

PCR amplification relied on 60 Vbeta primers (plus 13 Jbeta primers). The data were produced by immunoSEQ multiplex PCR, yet TCRdb's version contains in-frame clones alone and is incomplete. The sample holds 90,000 to 150,000 clones, 70% to 85% seen once. This chain links TRBV18 with TRBJ2-7; 14 bases line up with TRBD2. The sequence came from a human donor in good health. The sequenced sample consisted of PBMCs. The CDR3 spells CASSPLGTSGSGEQYF. The CDR3 coding sequence is TGTGCCAGCTCACCACTCGGGACTAGCGGGAGTGGAGAGCAGTACTTC. Filled out from reference TRBV18 and TRBJ2-7, the complete variable domain reads NAGVMQNPRHLVRRRGQEARLRCSPMKGHSHVYWYRQLPEEGLKFMVYLQKENIIDESGMPKERFSAEFPKEGPSILRIQQVVRGDSAAYFCASSPLGTSGSGEQYFGPGTRLTVT.